The 2 T cell receptor beta chains presented below share a single source sample, sequenced in a study of CD8 T cells in ankylosing spondylitis. TCRdb re-analysed the 5' RACE reads in MiXCR, keeping a single row per CDR3 protein. The sample lists 250,000 or so distinct CDR3 sequences, roughly 10% seen once, with under 8% in the top ten. The sample consisted of blood, either unsorted or a sorted T cell fraction (not recorded which). All receptors come from a male donor with ankylosing spondylitis or in good health (not recorded which).

This clonotype was seen a few times. J is TRBJ2-7 and V is TRBV20-1; 7 positions match TRBD2. Germline values: CDR1 DFQATT, CDR2 SNEGSKA (reference sequence). The CDR3 runs 14 residues. Germline trimming cut 5 bases from V and 4 bases from J; bases unmatched to any gene: 11. CDR3 loop: CSALIGTTLYEQYF. CDR3 in DNA: TGCAGTGCTTTAATTGGGACTACCCTTTACGAGCAGTACTTC.

This clonotype was detected a few times. This chain joins TRBV5-1 and TRBJ2-7, with D possibly TRBD1 on 6 matching bases. Germline V gives CDR1 SGHRS, CDR2 YFSETQ. The V gene lost 4 bases and the J gene lost 7 bases, with 15 bases spanning the gap. The CDR3 spans 13 residues. The CDR3 nucleotides read TGCGCCAGCAGCAAGGACAGTCCTACGGAGCAGTACTTC. This sequence encodes CASSKDSPTEQYF.